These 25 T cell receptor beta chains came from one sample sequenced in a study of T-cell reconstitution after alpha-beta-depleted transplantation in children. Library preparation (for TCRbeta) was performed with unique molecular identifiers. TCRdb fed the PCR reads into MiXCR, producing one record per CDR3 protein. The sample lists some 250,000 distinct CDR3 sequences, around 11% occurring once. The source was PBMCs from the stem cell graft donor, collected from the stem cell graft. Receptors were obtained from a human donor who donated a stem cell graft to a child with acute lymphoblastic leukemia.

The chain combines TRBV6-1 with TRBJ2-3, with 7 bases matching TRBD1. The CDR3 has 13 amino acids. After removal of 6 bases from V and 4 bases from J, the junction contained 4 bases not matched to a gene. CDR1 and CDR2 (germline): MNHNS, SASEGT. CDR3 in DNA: TGTGCCAGCAGAGCCGGGACAGCAGATACGCAGTATTTT. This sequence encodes CASRAGTADTQYF.

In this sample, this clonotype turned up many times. The chain's CDR3 is CASSLGGLMNTEAFF. CDR3 DNA sequence: TGCGCCAGCAGCTTGGGGGGACTGATGAACACTGAAGCTTTCTTT. V usage is TRBV5-1 and J usage is TRBJ1-1; a possible D gene is TRBD1 (5 bases). Between the trimmed V and J ends, which lost 0 bases and 0 bases, there was a span of 9 bases. The CDR3 has 15 residues. Germline CDR1 and CDR2: SGHRS and YFSETQ.

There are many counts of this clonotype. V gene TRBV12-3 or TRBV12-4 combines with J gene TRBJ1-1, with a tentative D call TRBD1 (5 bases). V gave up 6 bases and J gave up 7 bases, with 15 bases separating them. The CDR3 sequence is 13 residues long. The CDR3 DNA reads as TGTGCCAGCAGCCCCGCGACAGAAAATGAAGCTTTCTTT. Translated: CASSPATENEAFF.

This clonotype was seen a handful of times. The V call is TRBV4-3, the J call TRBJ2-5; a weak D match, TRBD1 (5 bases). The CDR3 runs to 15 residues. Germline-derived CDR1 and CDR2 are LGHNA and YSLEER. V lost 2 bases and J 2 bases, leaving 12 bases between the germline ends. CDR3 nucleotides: TGCGCCAGCAGCCAATACTGGGCAGGGCAAGAGACCCAGTACTTC. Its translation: CASSQYWAGQETQYF.

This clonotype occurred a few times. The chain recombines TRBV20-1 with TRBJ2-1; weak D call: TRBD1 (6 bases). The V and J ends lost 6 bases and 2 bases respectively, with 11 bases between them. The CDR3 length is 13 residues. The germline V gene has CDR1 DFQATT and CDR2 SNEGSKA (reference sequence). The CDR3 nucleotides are TGCAGTGCCACCACAGGGACCTACAATGAGCAGTTCTTC. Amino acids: CSATTGTYNEQFF.

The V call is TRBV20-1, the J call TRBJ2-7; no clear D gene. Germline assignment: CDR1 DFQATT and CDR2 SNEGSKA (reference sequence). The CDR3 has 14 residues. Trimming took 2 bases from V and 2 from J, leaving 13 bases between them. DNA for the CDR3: TGCAGTGCTAGACCCTTTAGCCTCCCCTACGAGCAGTACTTC. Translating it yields CSARPFSLPYEQYF.

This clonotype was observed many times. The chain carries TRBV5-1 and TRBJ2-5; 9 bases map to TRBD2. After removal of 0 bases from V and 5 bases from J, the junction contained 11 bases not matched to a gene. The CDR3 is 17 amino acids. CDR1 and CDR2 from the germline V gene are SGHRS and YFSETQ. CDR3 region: CASSLGLLVAGDETQYF. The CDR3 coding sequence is TGCGCCAGCAGCTTGGGTCTGTTGGTAGCGGGGGATGAGACCCAGTACTTC. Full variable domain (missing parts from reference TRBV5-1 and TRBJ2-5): KAGVTQTPRYLIKTRGQQVTLSCSPISGHRSVSWYQQTPGQGLQFLFEYFSETQRNKGNFPGRFSGRQFSNSRSEMNVSTLELGDSALYLCASSLGLLVAGDETQYFGPGTRLLVL.

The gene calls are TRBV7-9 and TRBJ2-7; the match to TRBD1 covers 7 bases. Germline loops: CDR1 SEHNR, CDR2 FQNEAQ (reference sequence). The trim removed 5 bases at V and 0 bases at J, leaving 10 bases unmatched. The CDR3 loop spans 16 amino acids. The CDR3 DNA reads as TGTGCCAGCAGCGCGAAAACAGGGGATTTCTCCTACGAGCAGTACTTC. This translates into CASSAKTGDFSYEQYF.

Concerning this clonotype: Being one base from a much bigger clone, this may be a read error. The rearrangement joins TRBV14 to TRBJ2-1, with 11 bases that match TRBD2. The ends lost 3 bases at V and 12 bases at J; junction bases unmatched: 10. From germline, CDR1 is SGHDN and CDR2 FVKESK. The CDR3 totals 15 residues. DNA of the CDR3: TGTGCCAGCAGCCAGGGACTAGCGGCCCGGATTTTGCAGTTCTTC. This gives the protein CASSQGLAARILQFF.

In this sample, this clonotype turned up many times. Here the CDR3 DNA reads TGTGCCAGCAGCTTATCCCCGTGGACGCGGGGAGGAGAAAAACTGTTTTTT. Protein sequence: CASSLSPWTRGGEKLFF. The V call is TRBV7-2, the J call TRBJ1-4; no clear D. V gave up 2 bases and J gave up 8 bases, with 21 bases separating them. Germline lookup yields CDR1 SGHTA and CDR2 FQGNSA. The CDR3 loop spans 17 amino acids.

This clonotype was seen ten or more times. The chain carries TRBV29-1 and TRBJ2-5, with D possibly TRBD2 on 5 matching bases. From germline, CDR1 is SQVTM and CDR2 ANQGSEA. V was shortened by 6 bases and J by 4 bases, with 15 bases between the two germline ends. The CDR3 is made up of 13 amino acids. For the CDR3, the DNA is TGCAGCGTCCCGCTGGGAGCAATAGAGACCCAGTACTTC. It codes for CSVPLGAIETQYF.

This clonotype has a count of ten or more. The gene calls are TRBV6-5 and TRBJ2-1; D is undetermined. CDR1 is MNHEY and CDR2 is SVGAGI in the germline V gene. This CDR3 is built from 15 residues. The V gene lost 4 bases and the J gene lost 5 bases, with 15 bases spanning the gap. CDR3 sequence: CASSFGPGVNNEQFF. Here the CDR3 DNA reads TGTGCCAGCAGTTTTGGACCCGGTGTGAACAATGAGCAGTTCTTC.

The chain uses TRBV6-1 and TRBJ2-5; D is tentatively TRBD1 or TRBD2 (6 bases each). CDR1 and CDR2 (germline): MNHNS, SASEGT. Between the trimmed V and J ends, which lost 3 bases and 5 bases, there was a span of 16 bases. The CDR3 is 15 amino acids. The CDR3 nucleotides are TGTGCCAGCAGTGAGGTGGGGGGCGCAGGGGAGACCCAGTACTTC. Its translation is CASSEVGGAGETQYF.

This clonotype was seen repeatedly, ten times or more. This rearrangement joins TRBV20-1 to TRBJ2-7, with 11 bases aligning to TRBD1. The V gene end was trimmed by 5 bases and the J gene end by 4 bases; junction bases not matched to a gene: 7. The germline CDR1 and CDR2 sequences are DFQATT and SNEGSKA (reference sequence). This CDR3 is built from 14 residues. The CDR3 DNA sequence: TGCAGTGCTGGCCCGGGACAGGGGGGTTACGAGCAGTACTTC. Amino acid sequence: CSAGPGQGGYEQYF.

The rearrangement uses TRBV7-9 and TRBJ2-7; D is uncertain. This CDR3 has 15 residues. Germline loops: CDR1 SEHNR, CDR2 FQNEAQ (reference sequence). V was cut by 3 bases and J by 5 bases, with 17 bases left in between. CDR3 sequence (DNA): TGTGCCAGCAGCTTCAGCGAATCCACACATAACGAGCAGTACTTC. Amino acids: CASSFSESTHNEQYF.

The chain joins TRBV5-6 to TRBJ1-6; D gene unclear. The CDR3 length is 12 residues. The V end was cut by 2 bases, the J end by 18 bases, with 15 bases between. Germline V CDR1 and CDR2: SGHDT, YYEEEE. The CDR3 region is CASSFGDGFSHF. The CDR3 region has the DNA TGTGCCAGCAGCTTCGGCGACGGGTTCTCCCACTTT.

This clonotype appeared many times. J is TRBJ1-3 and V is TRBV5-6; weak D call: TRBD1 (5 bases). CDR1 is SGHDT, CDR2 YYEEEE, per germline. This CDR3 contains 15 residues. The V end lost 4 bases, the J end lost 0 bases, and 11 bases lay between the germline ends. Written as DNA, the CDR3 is TGTGCCAGCAGCCCTTGGGGCACCTCTGGAAACACCATATATTTT. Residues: CASSPWGTSGNTIYF.

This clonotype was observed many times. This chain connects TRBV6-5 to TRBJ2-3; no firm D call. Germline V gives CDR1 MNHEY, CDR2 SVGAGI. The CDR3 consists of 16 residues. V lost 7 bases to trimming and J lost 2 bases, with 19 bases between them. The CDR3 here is CASTSNWASSTDTQYF. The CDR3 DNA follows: TGTGCCAGCACCTCAAATTGGGCTAGTTCCACAGATACGCAGTATTTT.

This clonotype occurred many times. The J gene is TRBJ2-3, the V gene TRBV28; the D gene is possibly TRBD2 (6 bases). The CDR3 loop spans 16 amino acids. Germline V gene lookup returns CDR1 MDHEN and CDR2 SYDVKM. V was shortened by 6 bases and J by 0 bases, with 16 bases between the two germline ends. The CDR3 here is CASSPHWEESTDTQYF. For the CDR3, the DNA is TGTGCCAGCAGCCCGCATTGGGAGGAGAGCACAGATACGCAGTATTTT. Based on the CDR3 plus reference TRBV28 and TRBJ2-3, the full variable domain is DVKVTQSSRYLVKRTGEKVFLECVQDMDHENMFWYRQDPGLGLRLIYFSYDVKMKEKGDIPEGYSVSREKKERFSLILESASTNQTSMYLCASSPHWEESTDTQYFGPGTRLTVL.

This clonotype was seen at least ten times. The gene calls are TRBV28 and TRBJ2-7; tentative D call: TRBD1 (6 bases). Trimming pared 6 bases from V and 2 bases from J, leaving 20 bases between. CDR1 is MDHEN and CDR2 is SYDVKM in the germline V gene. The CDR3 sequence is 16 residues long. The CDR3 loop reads CASSPTVGHQTYEQYF. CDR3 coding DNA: TGTGCCAGCAGCCCTACCGTGGGACACCAAACCTACGAGCAGTACTTC.

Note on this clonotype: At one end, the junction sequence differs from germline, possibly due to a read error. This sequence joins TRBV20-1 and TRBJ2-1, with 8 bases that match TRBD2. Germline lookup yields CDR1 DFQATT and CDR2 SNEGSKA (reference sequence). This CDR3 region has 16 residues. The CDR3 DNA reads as TGCTGTGCTAGAGAAGGGGGAGCGGGGGTCCTGAATGAGCAGTTCTTC. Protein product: CCAREGGAGVLNEQFF.

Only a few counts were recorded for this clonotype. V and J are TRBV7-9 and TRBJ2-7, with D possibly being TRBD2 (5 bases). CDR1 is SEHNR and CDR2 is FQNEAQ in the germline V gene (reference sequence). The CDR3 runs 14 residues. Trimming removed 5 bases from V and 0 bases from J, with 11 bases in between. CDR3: CASSAEESSYEQYF. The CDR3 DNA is TGTGCCAGCAGCGCGGAGGAGAGCTCCTACGAGCAGTACTTC.

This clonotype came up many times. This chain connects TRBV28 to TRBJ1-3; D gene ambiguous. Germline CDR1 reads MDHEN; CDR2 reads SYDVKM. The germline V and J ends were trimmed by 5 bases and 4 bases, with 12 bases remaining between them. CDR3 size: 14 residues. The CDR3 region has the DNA TGTGCCAGCAGTCCCCCCCGGCGAGGAAACACCATATATTTT. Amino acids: CASSPPRRGNTIYF.

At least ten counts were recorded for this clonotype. The CDR3: CASSKYRADNEQFF. The DNA for the CDR3 is TGTGCCAGCAGCAAGTATCGGGCGGACAATGAGCAGTTCTTC. The rearrangement joins TRBV7-3 to TRBJ2-1; no firm D call. The CDR3 is 14 residues long. Trimming cost V 5 bases and J 5 bases, with 13 bases left between them. Germline assignment: CDR1 SGHTA and CDR2 FQGTGA.

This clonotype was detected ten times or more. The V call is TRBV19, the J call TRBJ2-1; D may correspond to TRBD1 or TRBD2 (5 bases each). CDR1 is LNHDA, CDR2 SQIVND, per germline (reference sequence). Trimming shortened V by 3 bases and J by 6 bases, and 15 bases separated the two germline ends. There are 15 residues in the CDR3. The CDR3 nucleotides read TGTGCCAGTAGTATGGGGACGTCTGCCTCCAATGAGCAGTTCTTC. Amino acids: CASSMGTSASNEQFF.